This paragraph reports one TCR beta chain. What it recognizes is unknown. Noted time point: pretreatment peripheral blood. Germline lookup yields CDR1 SGHTA and CDR2 FQGTGA. The trim removed 5 bases at V and 2 bases at J, leaving 11 bases unmatched. The CDR3 has 16 amino acids. This specimen comes from a study of PD-L1 blockade in urothelial cancer. Study overall: Investigators checked blood 3 weeks (second dose) and 6 weeks after treatment start. There were a median of about 150,000 T cells in blood samples.

Synthetic TCR analog templates were added to each PCR reaction. Produced via immunoSEQ multiplex PCR; TCRdb's table is partial and in-frame only. Found here are nearly 45,000 clones, more than 70% of them singletons; the top ten hold around a quarter. The study, taken as a whole, reports: Larger 3-week expansion of tumor-associated blood clones was seen in durable-benefit patients.

This chain joins TRBV7-3 and TRBJ1-1; 7 positions match TRBD1. The source of this sequence is a donor at least 40 years old with urothelial cancer. The material sequenced was PBMCs, taken around atezolizumab (anti-PD-L1) treatment. The CDR3 coding sequence is TGTGCCAGCAGCCCCGGGACAGCCTACTCAAACACTGAAGCTTTCTTT. It specifies CASSPGTAYSNTEAFF.